This T cell receptor beta chain was found in a study of memory CD4+ T cells and cytomegalovirus serostatus. Single viable CD3+CD4+CD8-CD45RO+ cells were sorted as the memory CD4+ T cells. As to this clone: The antigen remains unidentified.

Overall study results and limits: The CMV-associated TCR signature appears largely within the CD4+ memory repertoire.

TCRdb keeps only in-frame clones here, not all; method: immunoSEQ multiplex PCR. The sample lists just under 60,000 clones, about 81% seen once, with 0.8% to 1.2% in the top ten. The CDR3 runs to 16 residues. The germline V gene encodes CDR1 SGHKS and CDR2 YYEKEE (reference sequence). J gave up 5 bases and V 4 bases, and 9 bases lay outside the gene matches. Sequencing was done on a sample of memory CD4+ T cells from blood. V usage is TRBV5-5 and J usage is TRBJ1-5; TRBD1 agrees at 10 bases. This TCR was recovered from an adult in good health and CMV-seronegative. The CDR3 DNA reads as TGTGCCAGCAGCGTGGGACAGGGGAGGGAAGATCAGCCCCAGCATTTT. The encoded protein is CASSVGQGREDQPQHF.